This record looks at one T cell receptor (beta chain) sequence and its context. Generated by immunoSEQ multiplex PCR, the TCRdb table keeps only in-frame clones and is missing some. In the table there are about 98,000 clones, nearly 90% of which are singletons. J was trimmed by 2 bases and V by 5 bases; bases with no gene match: 6. This CDR3 spans 15 amino acids. Per the germline V gene, CDR1 is SGHTA and CDR2 is FQGTGA. This record comes from a study of blood T cell repertoires in COVID-19. The chain combines TRBV7-3 with TRBJ2-7; 10 bases match TRBD1. Sequenced input: peripheral blood. This clonotype was obtained from a man aged 65 to 79 with acute or convalescent COVID-19. CDR3 in DNA: TGTGCCAGCAGCCCGACCGGGACAGGGGCCTACGAGCAGTACTTC. Translating gives CASSPTGTGAYEQYF.